The 9 T cell receptor beta chains presented below share a single source sample, sequenced in a study of CD4 T cells in relation to SARS-CoV-2 and coronaviruses. Assay used: immunoSEQ multiplex PCR; TCRdb lists only in-frame clones, some missing. The repertoire holds 43,000 or so clones, with about 80% as singletons. No cognate antigen is known for these TCRs. The sequencing input was naive CD4+ T cells from PBMCs, cultured in vitro. The subset: naive CD4+ T cells isolated by negative enrichment. These receptors were taken from an adult with COVID-19.

The J gene is TRBJ2-7, the V gene TRBV5-1; D possibly uses TRBD1 or TRBD2 (5 bases each). CDR1 SGHRS and CDR2 YFSETQ come from the germline V gene. The CDR3 spans 16 residues. Trimming took off 4 bases at V and 2 bases at J, with 19 bases between the two ends. CDR3: CASSPGHRDATYEQYF. The DNA of the CDR3 is TGCGCCAGCAGCCCAGGTCATCGGGACGCAACCTACGAGCAGTACTTC. Complete variable domain (other parts from reference TRBV5-1 and TRBJ2-7): KAGVTQTPRYLIKTRGQQVTLSCSPISGHRSVSWYQQTPGQGLQFLFEYFSETQRNKGNFPGRFSGRQFSNSRSEMNVSTLELGDSALYLCASSPGHRDATYEQYFGPGTRLTVT.

The CDR3 nucleotides read TGTGCCAGCGTCGGAGATGGCTCCTACAATGAGCAGTTCTTC. This encodes CASVGDGSYNEQFF. V and J are TRBV2 and TRBJ2-1; D gene ambiguous. This CDR3 contains 14 residues. V lost 8 bases, J lost 0 bases, and 11 bases lay in between. Germline V gene data show CDR1 as SNHLY and CDR2 as FYNNEI. The entire variable domain, with the rest obtained from reference TRBV2 and TRBJ2-1, is as follows: EPEVTQTPSHQVTQMGQEVILRCVPISNHLYFYWYRQILGQKVEFLVSFYNNEISEKSEIFDDQFSVERPDGSNFTLKIRSTKLEDSAMYFCASVGDGSYNEQFFGPGTRLTVL.

The chain combines TRBV12-3 or TRBV12-4 with TRBJ2-1, with D hard to call. The CDR3 runs to 11 residues. Trimming took 9 bases from V and 7 from J, leaving 10 bases between them. The CDR3 DNA follows: TGTGCCAGTTCCGATGGGAATGAGCAGTTCTTC. Its translation is CASSDGNEQFF.

The V and J genes are TRBV28 and TRBJ1-2, with no clear D. CDR1 is MDHEN, CDR2 SYDVKM, per germline. The V end lost 3 bases, the J end lost 4 bases, and 3 bases lay between the germline ends. This CDR3 region has 11 residues. CDR3 nucleotides: TGTGCCAGCAGTTTGCTCTATGGCTACACCTTC. This codes for CASSLLYGYTF.

This clone was counted only a few times. The rearrangement links TRBV30 to TRBJ1-5, with 7 bases matching TRBD1. The ends lost 2 bases at V and 5 bases at J; junction bases unmatched: 3. The CDR3 covers 13 residues. The germline V gene has CDR1 GTSNPN and CDR2 SVGIG (reference sequence). The CDR3 protein is CAWSRQGDQPQHF. The CDR3 coding sequence is TGTGCCTGGAGTAGACAGGGAGATCAGCCCCAGCATTTT.

The chain links TRBV7-3 to TRBJ2-7; D is uncertain. Trimming took 5 bases from V and 1 from J, leaving 9 bases between them. Germline values: CDR1 SGHTA, CDR2 FQGTGA. The CDR3 sequence is 13 residues long. The CDR3 here is CASSPDQSYEQYF. The CDR3 DNA reads TGTGCCAGCAGCCCTGACCAGTCCTACGAGCAGTACTTC. The full variable domain, with the rest looked up from reference TRBV7-3 and TRBJ2-7, is GAGVSQTPSNKVTEKGKYVELRCDPISGHTALYWYRQSLGQGPEFLIYFQGTGAADDSGLPNDRFFAVRPEGSVSTLKIQRTERGDSAVYLCASSPDQSYEQYFGPGTRLTVT.

The chain links TRBV2 to TRBJ2-7, with 8 bases fitting TRBD1. Germline assignment: CDR1 SNHLY and CDR2 FYNNEI. V shed 6 bases, J shed 5 bases, and the junction held 6 bases outside the gene matches. CDR3 length: 13 amino acids. This CDR3 reads CASSLGQGNEQYF. CDR3 DNA sequence: TGTGCCAGCAGCCTCGGACAGGGCAACGAGCAGTACTTC.

This clone has a handful of counts. This chain uses TRBV3-1 (or the pseudogene TRBV3-2) with TRBJ1-2; weak D call: TRBD1 (5 bases). Germline CDR1 LGHDT, CDR2 YNNKEL (reference sequence). The length of the CDR3 is 15 residues. V lost 3 bases, J lost 8 bases, and 19 bases lay in between. Here the CDR3 DNA reads TGTGCCAGCAGCCATGCCCCGGGACCTTCTGAGGGCTACACCTTC. It translates to CASSHAPGPSEGYTF.

This chain uses TRBV6-2 or TRBV6-3 with TRBJ2-7; TRBD1 aligns across 8 bases. Germline CDR1 is MNHEY and CDR2 is SVGEGT. The J segment lost 0 bases and the V segment lost 5 bases, leaving 12 bases of the junction unmatched. This CDR3 spans 17 amino acids. The DNA for the CDR3 is TGTGCCAGCAGTAAACCCCAGGGGGCGGGGTTCTCCTACGAGCAGTACTTC. Residues: CASSKPQGAGFSYEQYF.